The present entry profiles one T cell receptor (beta chain) with its context. This sample was taken from a study of blood T cell repertoires in COVID-19. For the study at large: The United States, Italy and Spain provided the acute and convalescent COVID-19 samples. T cells, B-cell-depleted T cells, or PBMCs supplied cDNA or gDNA.

In the authors' workflow: The assay estimated nucleated cells by amplifying reference gene primers. Produced via immunoSEQ multiplex PCR; TCRdb's table is partial and in-frame only. V and J calls and clone size are as listed in that table; D and trimming were resolved from the DNA. Of roughly 180,000 clones listed, around 76% are singletons. This CDR3 has 13 amino acids. Germline CDR1 LNHDA, CDR2 SQIVND (reference sequence). The junction had 6 bases not matched to a gene; V was cut back by 6 bases and J by 10 bases. The receptor's source is a woman in her forties or fifties with active or convalescent COVID-19. The V and J genes are TRBV19 and TRBJ1-6; 7 nucleotides match TRBD1. Sequencing was performed on peripheral blood. CDR3 amino acids: CASRDRTGSPLHF. CDR3 in DNA: TGTGCCAGTAGGGACAGGACGGGATCACCCCTCCACTTT.